The 5 T cell receptor beta chains reported below all come from one sample, sequenced in a study of PD-1 blockade in classical Hodgkin lymphoma. With no exception, relapse followed autologous stem cell transplantation in all patients, and brentuximab vedotin exposure varied. Assay: immunoSEQ multiplex PCR; the TCRdb copy retains only in-frame clones and omits some. The sample has about 59,000 clones, roughly 90% seen once. Material: peripheral blood mononuclear cells (PBMCs), obtained at baseline. These receptors came from a human donor with classical Hodgkin lymphoma.

The chain recombines TRBV6-1 with TRBJ1-6; a possible D gene is TRBD1 (5 bases). The CDR3 contains 14 residues. Germline V lookup: CDR1 MNHNS, CDR2 SASEGT. V lost 5 bases to trimming and J lost 7 bases, with 12 bases between them. The CDR3 DNA reads TGTGCCAGCAGTACACAGGAGACCAATTCACCCCTCCACTTT. This encodes CASSTQETNSPLHF.

CDR3 sequence reads: CASSEWGEEETQYF. CDR3 in DNA: TGTGCCAGCAGTGAGTGGGGCGAGGAAGAGACCCAGTACTTC. The genes are TRBV25-1 and TRBJ2-5, with a weak D call TRBD1 (5 bases). Germline lookup yields CDR1 MGHDK and CDR2 SYGVNS. With 3 bases removed from V and 3 bases from J, the gap between germline ends came to 11 bases. CDR3 length: 14 amino acids. The variable domain in full, with the rest retrieved from reference TRBV25-1 and TRBJ2-5, is EADIYQTPRYLVIGTGKKITLECSQTMGHDKMYWYQQDPGMELHLIHYSYGVNSTEKGDLSSESTVSRIRTEHFPLTLESARPSHTSQYLCASSEWGEEETQYFGPGTRLLVL.

The rearrangement joins TRBV25-1 to TRBJ1-5; no clear D gene. Trimming pared 3 bases from V and 2 bases from J, leaving 2 bases between. The CDR3 loop spans 12 amino acids. The germline gives CDR1 MGHDK, CDR2 SYGVNS. The CDR3, as DNA: TGTGCCAGCAGTGAGGGCAATCAGCCCCAGCATTTT. Translated, it gives CASSEGNQPQHF.

The chain combines TRBV11-2 with TRBJ2-7, with a tentative D call TRBD2 (6 bases). This CDR3 is built from 15 residues. The V gene's germline CDR1 is SGHAT and CDR2 FQNNGV. V shed 2 bases and J shed 5 bases, with 16 bases lying between them. The CDR3 coding sequence is TGTGCCAGCAGCTTAACCTTGGGTAGCGGTCACGAGCAGTACTTC. This codes for CASSLTLGSGHEQYF.

The J gene is TRBJ1-1, the V gene TRBV5-1, with no clear D. This CDR3 region has 13 residues. CDR1 SGHRS and CDR2 YFSETQ come from the germline V gene. Trimming cost V 5 bases and J 1 base, with 9 bases left between them. CDR3 sequence (DNA): TGCGCCAGCAGATCCAGGCAGAACACTGAAGCTTTCTTT. This translates into CASRSRQNTEAFF.